The clone carrying this TCR beta chain was counted a single time. Other DNA sequences within the sample encode an identical CDR3. V lost 0 bases to trimming and J lost 4 bases, with 9 bases between them. The CDR3 contains 15 residues. CDR1 and CDR2 from the germline V gene are KGHSH and LQKENI. The data belong to a study of shared clonotypes between healthy human individuals. Clones were read by immunoSEQ multiplex PCR, and TCRdb kept only the in-frame ones, dropping some. The sample records over 850,000 clones, around 78% being singletons. The chain recombines TRBV18 with TRBJ1-4; D uncertain. Sequencing used memory CD4+ T cells from PBMCs. Subset meaning: CD45RA-negative fraction. This clonotype originated in a man in his late teens or twenties in good health. Some clones in this sample may be carry-over from other donors' samples. This CDR3 is CASSPPGSRNEKLFF. Here the CDR3 DNA reads TGTGCCAGCTCACCACCGGGGAGCCGTAATGAAAAACTGTTTTTT.